The rows below give T cell receptor beta chains drawn from one sample of a study of T cell changes during pregnancy in multiple sclerosis. Profiling relied on immunoSEQ multiplex PCR, and the TCRdb table lists in-frame clones only, not all of them. The sample includes about 68,000 clones, about 89% of them seen just once. Here the sequenced sample was peripheral blood, taken in the second trimester of pregnancy. These TCRs come from a female donor with multiple sclerosis, enrolled in a pregnancy study. Both conserved end residues are part of each CDR3. The D gene is left open where the match is weak. Part of the rows lack a size; the others show once, few, many or a class for expanded clones.

CASSYSTGDQPQHF	TGTGCCAGCAGTTACTCGACAGGCGATCAGCCCCAGCATTTT	TRBV6-5	TRBJ1-5	NA	NA
CASSADRLTDTQYF	TGTGCCAGCAGCGCTGACAGGCTCACAGATACGCAGTATTTT	TRBV6-5	TRBJ2-3	NA	once
CASSQDAAGSQYF	TGTGCCAGCAGCCAAGATGCGGCGGGGTCGCAGTATTTT	TRBV4-2	TRBJ2-3	NA	NA
CASSPGQGDTEAFF	TGTGCCAGCAGCCCTGGACAGGGGGACACTGAAGCTTTCTTT	TRBV7-3	TRBJ1-1	TRBD1	NA
CASSDLAGAAFTGELFF	TGTGCCAGCAGTGACCTAGCGGGGGCCGCGTTCACCGGGGAGCTGTTTTTT	TRBV6-4	TRBJ2-2	TRBD2	few
CSVSRTDTQYF	TGCAGTGTTTCGCGAACAGATACGCAGTATTTT	TRBV20-1	TRBJ2-3	NA	NA
CASSAQGLYGYTF	TGTGCCAGCAGCGCCCAGGGGCTCTATGGCTACACCTTC	TRBV9	TRBJ1-2	NA	NA
CASIPRTGGVDGNQPQHF	TGTGCCAGCATTCCCCGGACAGGGGGTGTAGATGGCAATCAGCCCCAGCATTTT	TRBV6-4	TRBJ1-5	TRBD1	NA
CASSEGGGAADEQFF	TGTGCCAGCAGTGAGGGCGGGGGGGCCGCCGATGAGCAGTTCTTC	TRBV6-1	TRBJ2-1	TRBD2	few
CASSPVTDKGYTF	TGTGCCAGCAGCCCGGTGACGGACAAGGGCTACACCTTC	TRBV5-6	TRBJ1-2	NA	NA
CAWRGGGNTEAFF	TGTGCCTGGAGGGGAGGGGGAAACACTGAAGCTTTCTTT	TRBV30	TRBJ1-1	NA	NA
CASSFSGNEKLFF	TGTGCCAGCAGTTTTAGTGGTAATGAAAAACTGTTTTTT	TRBV27	TRBJ1-4	NA	NA
CASSPTRGQPQHF	TGTGCCAGCAGCCCCACCAGGGGTCAGCCCCAGCATTTT	TRBV7-2	TRBJ1-5	NA	NA
CASSSPDRGPNQPQHF	TGTGCCAGCAGTTCCCCTGACAGGGGGCCGAATCAGCCCCAGCATTTT	TRBV6-6	TRBJ1-5	TRBD1	NA
CASSGTGFNTGELFF	TGTGCCAGCAGCGGAACAGGGTTTAACACCGGGGAGCTGTTTTTT	TRBV9	TRBJ2-2	NA	NA
CASSVQQGVNQPQHF	TGTGCCAGCAGTGTGCAACAGGGCGTCAATCAGCCCCAGCATTTT	TRBV2	TRBJ1-5	NA	NA
CASRKTRTQHSYEQYF	TGTGCCAGCCGAAAGACTCGAACCCAGCATTCCTACGAGCAGTACTTC	TRBV21-1	TRBJ2-7	NA	NA
CASSFVGSGGARETQYF	TGTGCCAGCAGCTTCGTGGGCAGCGGGGGGGCCCGGGAGACCCAGTACTTC	TRBV13	TRBJ2-5	TRBD2	NA
CASSLLADGGELFF	TGTGCCAGCAGTCTTCTAGCGGACGGGGGGGAGCTGTTTTTT	TRBV5-4	TRBJ2-2	TRBD2	NA
CASSVNWGDNEQFF	TGTGCCAGCAGTGTTAATTGGGGGGACAATGAGCAGTTCTTC	TRBV6-4	TRBJ2-1	NA	NA
CASSPDYTDTQYF	TGTGCCAGCAGCCCGGACTACACAGATACGCAGTATTTT	TRBV7-6	TRBJ2-3	NA	once
CASSQGSGRGYEQYF	TGCGCCAGCAGCCAAGGGTCAGGTAGGGGATACGAGCAGTACTTC	TRBV4-3	TRBJ2-7	NA	NA
CASSFFRGNQPQHF	TGTGCCAGCAGTTTTTTCAGGGGCAATCAGCCCCAGCATTTT	TRBV27	TRBJ1-5	NA	NA
CASSSDRPPGQYF	TGTGCCAGCTCTTCCGACCGGCCTCCGGGCCAGTACTTC	TRBV18	TRBJ2-5	NA	NA
CASSPTQGAYNSPLHF	TGCGCCAGCAGCCCAACACAGGGGGCGTATAATTCACCCCTCCACTTT	TRBV4-1	TRBJ1-6	TRBD1	NA
CASSGRGETQYF	TGTGCCAGCAGCGGTCGGGGGGAGACCCAGTACTTC	TRBV9	TRBJ2-5	NA	NA
CASSPDVVQEAFF	TGTGCCAGCTCACCTGACGTTGTACAGGAAGCTTTCTTT	TRBV18	TRBJ1-1	NA	NA
CSVGAPNREQYF	TGCAGCGTTGGCGCCCCAAACCGGGAGCAGTACTTC	TRBV29-1	TRBJ2-7	NA	once
CASSQRQRENGYTF	TGCGCCAGCAGCCAAAGGCAGAGGGAGAATGGCTACACCTTC	TRBV4-3	TRBJ1-2	NA	NA
CASSDSQNTEAFF	TGTGCCAGCAGTGACTCCCAGAACACTGAAGCTTTCTTT	TRBV6-4	TRBJ1-1	NA	NA
CSGSGTSVYNEQFF	TGCAGCGGGAGCGGGACTAGCGTATACAATGAGCAGTTCTTC	TRBV29-1	TRBJ2-1	TRBD2	NA
CASTDSGGSDNEQFF	TGTGCCAGTACCGATAGCGGGGGGTCGGACAATGAGCAGTTCTTC	TRBV19	TRBJ2-1	TRBD2	NA
CASSRGPMGYNEQFF	TGTGCCAGCAGCCGGGGCCCTATGGGTTACAATGAGCAGTTCTTC	TRBV14	TRBJ2-1	NA	NA
CASKNRGVGYTF	TGTGCCAGCAAAAACCGGGGGGTGGGCTACACCTTC	TRBV7-9	TRBJ1-2	NA	NA
CASSLRAGEQFF	TGTGCCAGCAGCTTGAGGGCTGGTGAGCAGTTCTTC	TRBV7-2	TRBJ2-1	NA	once
CASSKGGGANTGELFF	TGTGCCAGCAGTAAAGGCGGGGGGGCCAACACCGGGGAGCTGTTTTTT	TRBV6-1	TRBJ2-2	TRBD2	NA
CASSHVGAYDEKLFF	TGTGCCAGCAGCCACGTAGGGGCATACGATGAAAAACTGTTTTTT	TRBV7-4	TRBJ1-4	NA	NA
CASRGGTSNTGELFF	TGTGCCAGCAGGGGGGGGACCTCGAACACCGGGGAGCTGTTTTTT	TRBV9	TRBJ2-2	TRBD2	NA
CASSLYSGGQETQYF	TGTGCCAGCAGTTTATACTCGGGGGGACAAGAGACCCAGTACTTC	TRBV27	TRBJ2-5	TRBD2	NA
CASSSPEDSSNYGYTF	TGTGCCAGCAGCTCCCCCGAGGACAGCTCTAACTATGGCTACACCTTC	TRBV5-4	TRBJ1-2	NA	NA
CASSVGRGGYTGELFF	TGTGCCAGCAGCGTAGGGAGAGGAGGGTACACCGGGGAGCTGTTTTTT	TRBV9	TRBJ2-2	NA	NA
CASSPIGGANTEAFF	TGTGCCAGCAGCCCCATCGGAGGGGCTAACACTGAAGCTTTCTTT	TRBV7-9	TRBJ1-1	NA	few
CASSFQGVNTEAFF	TGTGCCAGCAGCTTTCAGGGGGTAAACACTGAAGCTTTCTTT	TRBV7-6	TRBJ1-1	TRBD1	NA
CATARDNSPLHF	TGTGCCACTGCCCGGGATAATTCACCCCTCCACTTT	TRBV15	TRBJ1-6	NA	few
CASSVQGVDYGYTF	TGTGCCAGCAGCGTTCAGGGGGTAGACTATGGCTACACCTTC	TRBV7-9	TRBJ1-2	TRBD1	NA
CASSTLGQGRNTIYF	TGTGCCAGCAGTACCCTGGGACAGGGAAGGAACACCATATATTTT	TRBV6-5	TRBJ1-3	TRBD1	few
CAWSVPLTDNYGYTF	TGTGCCTGGAGTGTACCGTTGACAGATAACTATGGCTACACCTTC	TRBV30	TRBJ1-2	NA	NA